One sample yielded the 18 T cell receptor beta chains listed below, sequenced in a study of regulatory T cells in long-lasting Graves disease. iRepertoire HTBI primers and Arm-PCR of CDR3 regions built TCR beta libraries. MiXCR was run by TCRdb on the multiplex PCR reads, yielding one entry per CDR3 protein. The repertoire consists of under 800,000 distinct CDR3 sequences, with about 16% occurring once and the leading ten covering about 20%. Time point indicated: newly diagnosed GD, antithyroid drugs for less than 3 months. Making the TCR library involved RNA that had been extracted from PBMCs. The data also belong to a second study, concerning T cells in Graves' hyperthyroidism and ophthalmopathy.

The sample was peripheral blood mononuclear cells (PBMCs), taken at new diagnosis, from a patient treated with antithyroid drugs. The receptors come from a woman aged 25 to 39 with Graves disease.

The table lists this clonotype with many counts. J is TRBJ2-1 and V is TRBV11-1, with D hard to call. V was trimmed by 5 bases and J by 5 bases, leaving 13 bases between them. Germline values: CDR1 SGHAT, CDR2 FQDESV (reference sequence). CDR3 length: 14 amino acids. CDR3 loop: CASSPQPTNNEQFF. The CDR3 coding sequence is TGTGCCAGCAGCCCCCAGCCCACTAACAATGAGCAGTTCTTC.

This clonotype showed up many times. The chain couples TRBV3-1 to TRBJ1-5; D is unresolved. There are 12 residues in the CDR3. V lost 5 bases to trimming and J lost 4 bases, with 6 bases between them. Germline V gene data show CDR1 as LGHDT and CDR2 as YNNKEL (reference sequence). The CDR3 loop is CASSFKNQPQHF. CDR3 coding DNA: TGTGCCAGCAGCTTCAAAAATCAGCCCCAGCATTTT. The whole variable domain, remainder taken from reference TRBV3-1 and TRBJ1-5, is DTAVSQTPKYLVTQMGNDKSIKCEQNLGHDTMYWYKQDSKKFLKIMFSYNNKELIINETVPNRFSPKSPDKAHLNLHINSLELGDSAVYFCASSFKNQPQHFGDGTRLSIL.

This clonotype showed up just a few times. The V gene is TRBV7-9, the J gene TRBJ2-1; TRBD2 agrees at 8 bases. This CDR3 has 12 residues. The germline CDR1 and CDR2 sequences are SEHNR and FQNEAQ (reference sequence). V shed 4 bases, J shed 8 bases, and the junction held 1 base outside the gene matches. The CDR3 region is CASSSGGDEQFF. Written as DNA, the CDR3 is TGTGCCAGCAGCTCGGGAGGGGATGAGCAGTTCTTC.

The sample holds a few counts of this clonotype. Relative to the germline gene, one junction end is altered; a read error may explain this. The rearrangement uses TRBV5-1 and TRBJ1-1; D is unresolved. Germline V gene sequence: CDR1 SGHRS, CDR2 YFSETQ. The CDR3 spans 15 residues. This CDR3 reads CASSSRGGSNTEAFF. In nucleotides, the CDR3 is TGTGCCAGCAGCTCCCGGGGAGGGTCGAACACTGAAGCTTTCTTT.

In this sample, this clonotype turned up many times. V gene TRBV6-1 combines with J gene TRBJ1-1; D is uncertain. Germline V gene sequence: CDR1 MNHNS, CDR2 SASEGT. Trimming pared 4 bases from V and 3 bases from J, leaving 9 bases between. The CDR3 spans 13 residues. CDR3 in amino acids: CASSVIGDTEAFF. The CDR3 nucleotides read TGTGCCAGCAGTGTGATTGGAGACACTGAAGCTTTCTTT.

This clonotype appeared many times. This chain uses TRBV28 with TRBJ2-1; 13 nucleotides agree with TRBD2. CDR3 size: 17 residues. V shed 5 bases and J 8 bases; nucleotides not matched to a gene: 12. CDR1 is MDHEN and CDR2 is SYDVKM in the germline V gene. The DNA of the CDR3 is TGTGCCAGCAGTCCCAATAGGGGGACTAGCGGGAAAGATGAGCAGTTCTTC. Translated: CASSPNRGTSGKDEQFF.

There are many counts of this clonotype. J is TRBJ2-7 and V is TRBV28; 7 bases map to TRBD1. Losses at the gene ends were 6 bases for V and 7 bases for J; bases not matched to a gene: 12. Germline CDR1 and CDR2: MDHEN and SYDVKM. The CDR3 sequence is 14 residues long. This CDR3 is CASRDPGQVREQYF. CDR3 nucleotide sequence: TGTGCCAGCAGGGACCCAGGACAGGTTCGGGAGCAGTACTTC.

This clonotype appeared many times. The chain is built from TRBV6-1 and TRBJ2-7; 9 nucleotides match TRBD1. The CDR3 sequence is 19 residues long. Germline-derived CDR1 and CDR2 are MNHNS and SASEGT. Germline trimming cut 7 bases from V and 6 bases from J; bases unmatched to any gene: 25. The CDR3 bases are TGTGCCAGCAAGTCGACAGCGGGACAGGGTGTGGTCTTCAACCCCGAGCAGTACTTC. Amino acid sequence: CASKSTAGQGVVFNPEQYF.

V is TRBV3-1 and J is TRBJ1-2; no clear D gene. V was cut by 1 base and J by 0 bases, with 9 bases left in between. Germline V gives CDR1 LGHDT, CDR2 YNNKEL (reference sequence). This CDR3 region has 15 residues. CDR3 amino acids: CASSQGAVTNYGYTF. Here the CDR3 DNA reads TGTGCCAGCAGCCAAGGGGCAGTTACTAACTATGGCTACACCTTC.

The chain combines TRBV6-1 with TRBJ1-1, with D possibly being TRBD1 (5 bases). Per the germline V gene, CDR1 is MNHNS and CDR2 is SASEGT. The CDR3 length is 14 residues. Trimming removed 6 bases from V and 3 bases from J, with 14 bases in between. In DNA, the CDR3 is TGTGCCAGCAGCCCTTTAGGGGTTGACACTGAAGCTTTCTTT. Protein: CASSPLGVDTEAFF.

This clonotype came up many times. Here the CDR3 DNA reads TGTGCCAGCAGCCAGGGACACGGGGAGACCTACGAGCAGTACTTC. This sequence encodes CASSQGHGETYEQYF. The V gene is TRBV3-1, the J gene TRBJ2-7; possible D gene TRBD1, 6 bases. The V end was cut by 3 bases, the J end by 2 bases, with 14 bases between. CDR3 length: 15 residues. Germline CDR1 reads LGHDT; CDR2 reads YNNKEL (reference sequence).

This clonotype was observed at least ten times. The chain uses TRBV2 and TRBJ1-1, with TRBD1 as a possible D gene (6 bases). In germline, CDR1 is SNHLY, CDR2 FYNNEI. CDR3 length equals 16 residues. Trimming left V 8 bases short and J 0 bases short, with 19 bases between. CDR3 bases: TGTGCCAGCTTATCCGGGGGCGTTTTCGTGAACACTGAAGCTTTCTTT. Amino acids: CASLSGGVFVNTEAFF.

The CDR3 DNA sequence: TGTGCCATCCCCGGGACTAGCAAGTACGAGCAGTACTTC. Its translation: CAIPGTSKYEQYF. The chain joins TRBV11-3 to TRBJ2-7; TRBD2 matches 9 bases. This CDR3 has 13 residues. The ends lost 10 bases at V and 4 bases at J; junction bases unmatched: 8. Germline V gene sequence: CDR1 SGHNT, CDR2 YENEEA.

Regarding this clonotype: Possible read error: a much larger clone is one base away. The V call is TRBV29-1, the J call TRBJ1-1; no definite D call. The length of the CDR3 is 13 residues. Germline CDR1 reads SQVTM; CDR2 reads ANQGSEA. Trimming stripped 0 bases from V and 1 base from J, with 6 bases between. The CDR3 nucleotides read TGCAGCGTTGAAGAACGGCGGAACACTGAAGCTTTCTTT. Its protein product is CSVEERRNTEAFF.

This chain uses TRBV10-3 with TRBJ2-5; tentative D call: TRBD1 (5 bases). Germline V gene data show CDR1 as ENHRY and CDR2 as SYGVKD. V lost 2 bases to trimming and J lost 4 bases, with 11 bases between them. The CDR3 sequence is 14 residues long. The DNA of the CDR3 is TGTGCCATCAGTGAGGGGGCTGGAGCAGAGACCCAGTACTTC. Its protein product is CAISEGAGAETQYF.

This chain uses TRBV24-1 with TRBJ1-1; D is undetermined. The ends were cut back, 8 bases at V and 11 bases at J, with 14 bases in the middle. Germline assignment: CDR1 KGHDR and CDR2 SFDVKD. CDR3 length equals 11 residues. CDR3 nucleotide sequence: TGTGCCACCACCCTCAAGGGTGAGGCTTTCTTT. The encoded protein is CATTLKGEAFF.

This clonotype was seen more than once but under ten times. The chain is built from TRBV18 and TRBJ2-5; unclear D gene. Germline V gives CDR1 KGHSH, CDR2 LQKENI. The CDR3 extends over 15 amino acids. V was cut by 3 bases and J by 2 bases, with 13 bases left in between. The CDR3 DNA reads as TGTGCCAGCTCACCGAGGATCGGAAGACAAGAGACCCAGTACTTC. Translating it yields CASSPRIGRQETQYF.

This clonotype has at least ten counts. The V call is TRBV28, the J call TRBJ1-6; D is perhaps TRBD1 (5 bases). This CDR3 is 15 amino acids long. CDR1 MDHEN and CDR2 SYDVKM come from the germline V gene. V lost 1 base, J lost 10 bases, and 14 bases lay in between. The CDR3 DNA follows: TGTGCCAGCAGTTTATTAACAGGAGAAGGGTCACCCCTCCACTTT. It encodes CASSLLTGEGSPLHF.